This entry lists 19 T cell receptor beta chains sequenced from one sample in a study of metastatic and nonmetastatic thyroid tumors. Each patient came to thyroid surgery without any prior treatment (of any kind). TCRdb re-called the PCR reads with MiXCR. The sample shows about 69,000 clones, 12% to 15% of them seen only once. Sequenced material: blood. These receptor sequences come from a male donor with papillary thyroid cancer or a benign thyroid nodule (not recorded which). Some clones in this sample may be carry-over from other donors' samples.

This clone rates as medium-sized (0.01 to 0.1%). The rearrangement joins TRBV28 to TRBJ1-2; the match to TRBD1 covers 9 bases. V gave up 6 bases and J gave up 0 bases; unmatched junction bases: 5. This CDR3 comprises 15 residues. CDR1 MDHEN and CDR2 SYDVKM come from the germline V gene. The CDR3 loop is CASRTTGGANYGYTF. CDR3 nucleotides: TGTGCCAGCAGAACGACAGGGGGGGCTAACTATGGCTACACCTTC.

This clone was counted ten times or more. The chain uses TRBV10-3 and TRBJ2-5; D is ambiguous. Germline-derived CDR1 and CDR2 are ENHRY and SYGVKD. V shed 6 bases and J shed 2 bases, with 10 bases lying between them. This CDR3 spans 13 amino acids. CDR3 coding DNA: TGTGCCATCAGGGAAATGGGACAAGAGACCCAGTACTTC. The encoded protein is CAIREMGQETQYF.

This clone was observed at least ten times. The chain joins TRBV4-3 to TRBJ2-5, with TRBD2 matching 10 bases. CDR3 length equals 16 residues. The J segment lost 4 bases and the V segment lost 0 bases, leaving 5 bases of the junction unmatched. Germline V gene sequence: CDR1 LGHNA, CDR2 YSLEER. The CDR3 DNA reads TGCGCCAGCAGCCAAGATTCGCTAGCGGGAGCAGAGACCCAGTACTTC. Translated, it gives CASSQDSLAGAETQYF.

This clone was detected many times. This chain uses TRBV5-6 with TRBJ2-1; 8 nucleotides line up with TRBD2. CDR1 is SGHDT and CDR2 is YYEEEE in the germline V gene. Trimming at V came to 0 bases and at J to 0 bases, leaving 2 bases not matched to a gene. The CDR3 consists of 16 residues. This CDR3 is CASSLALAGSYNEQFF. In nucleotides, the CDR3 is TGTGCCAGCAGCTTGGCGCTAGCGGGCTCCTACAATGAGCAGTTCTTC. Using reference TRBV5-6 and TRBJ2-1 for the parts outside the CDR3, the full variable domain is DAGVTQSPTHLIKTRGQQVTLRCSPKSGHDTVSWYQQALGQGPQFIFQYYEEEERQRGNFPDRFSGHQFPNYSSELNVNALLLGDSALYLCASSLALAGSYNEQFFGPGTRLTVL.

This chain links TRBV19 with TRBJ2-1, with D perhaps assigned TRBD1 or TRBD2 (7 bases each). Germline V lookup: CDR1 LNHDA, CDR2 SQIVND (reference sequence). The V end was cut by 0 bases, the J end by 7 bases, with 25 bases between. The CDR3 extends over 19 amino acids. Here the CDR3 DNA reads TGTGCCAGTAGTATAGAGGGACAGTGGTTAGTGGGAGGGCGTAATGAGCAGTTCTTC. This gives the protein CASSIEGQWLVGGRNEQFF.

This clone was seen ten or more times. Other DNA sequences within the sample encode an identical CDR3. This chain links TRBV2 with TRBJ2-2, with 9 bases fitting TRBD2. This CDR3 region has 17 residues. The junction had 15 bases not matched to a gene; V was cut back by 8 bases and J by 5 bases. In germline, CDR1 is SNHLY, CDR2 FYNNEI. CDR3 DNA: TGTGCCAGCTCTAAGGGACTGGCGGGAGGGGGGACCGGGGAGCTGTTTTTT. Its translation: CASSKGLAGGGTGELFF.

This clone was recorded many times. This chain joins TRBV10-3 and TRBJ1-2; D remains ambiguous. The germline V gene has CDR1 ENHRY and CDR2 SYGVKD. V was shortened by 1 base and J by 6 bases, with 18 bases between the two germline ends. This CDR3 comprises 16 residues. The CDR3 here is CAISEYPGGSPNGYTF. The CDR3 nucleotides read TGTGCCATCAGTGAGTACCCCGGTGGTTCTCCTAATGGCTACACCTTC.

Many counts were recorded for this clone. The chain is built from TRBV7-9 and TRBJ2-7; no reliable D call. This CDR3 comprises 13 residues. V lost 2 bases, J lost 5 bases, and 10 bases lay in between. CDR1 is SEHNR and CDR2 is FQNEAQ in the germline V gene (reference sequence). The CDR3 DNA reads as TGTGCCAGCAGCTTAACCGCATTGGACGAGCAGTACTTC. The encoded protein is CASSLTALDEQYF.

With regard to this clone: Being one base from a much bigger clone, this may be a read error. The chain is built from TRBV14 and TRBJ1-2; no firm D call. CDR3 length: 13 residues. Per germline, CDR1 SGHDN and CDR2 FVKESK. CDR3 DNA: TGTGCCAGCAGCCAAGATGTAGTTTCGGGATACCATTTC. It is translated as CASSQDVVSGYHF.

This clone was detected many times. The chain is built from TRBV11-1 and TRBJ2-2, with D perhaps TRBD2 (6 bases). CDR3 length: 17 residues. V was trimmed by 1 base and J by 3 bases, leaving 15 bases between them. Germline lookup yields CDR1 SGHAT and CDR2 FQDESV (reference sequence). The CDR3 spells CASSLESPSAYTGELFF. CDR3 nucleotides: TGTGCCAGCAGCTTAGAGTCCCCTAGCGCCTACACCGGGGAGCTGTTTTTT.

As regards this clone: The junction shows a germline mismatch at one end, possibly a read error. The chain joins TRBV29-1 to TRBJ1-1, with 7 bases lining up with TRBD1. The CDR3 spans 11 residues. CDR1 SQVTM and CDR2 ANQGSEA come from the germline V gene. The CDR3 is CSVQGEAESFF. In DNA form, the CDR3 reads TGCAGCGTCCAGGGGGAGGCTGAATCTTTCTTT.

This clone was recorded many times. The chain carries TRBV5-1 and TRBJ1-1; D ambiguous. The V and J ends lost 0 bases and 2 bases respectively, with 14 bases between them. The CDR3 sequence is 16 residues long. Germline CDR1 SGHRS, CDR2 YFSETQ. CDR3 DNA sequence: TGCGCCAGCAGCTTGGAGTCTGGGCCCCTTAACACTGAAGCTTTCTTT. This encodes CASSLESGPLNTEAFF.

The sample holds many counts of this clone. The chain couples TRBV11-2 to TRBJ1-1; weak D call: TRBD1 (6 bases). V lost 1 base and J 1 base, leaving 13 bases between the germline ends. This CDR3 region has 16 residues. The germline gives CDR1 SGHAT, CDR2 FQNNGV. In nucleotides, the CDR3 is TGTGCCAGCAGCTTAGGTCGGGGGGCGGGGAACACTGAAGCTTTCTTT. Protein sequence: CASSLGRGAGNTEAFF.

The V gene is TRBV5-5, the J gene TRBJ1-5, with D possibly being TRBD1 (5 bases). CDR3 length equals 16 residues. V dropped 0 bases and J dropped 3 bases, with 13 bases sitting between them. Germline assignment: CDR1 SGHKS and CDR2 YYEKEE (reference sequence). The CDR3 loop reads CASSLGAGSFNQPQHF. The CDR3 region has the DNA TGTGCCAGCAGCTTGGGGGCAGGGTCGTTCAATCAGCCCCAGCATTTT. Full variable domain (outside the CDR3, taken from reference TRBV5-5 and TRBJ1-5): DAGVTQSPTHLIKTRGQQVTLRCSPISGHKSVSWYQQVLGQGPQFIFQYYEKEERGRGNFPDRFSARQFPNYSSELNVNALLLGDSALYLCASSLGAGSFNQPQHFGDGTRLSIL.

This clone has at least ten counts. The identical CDR3 is also encoded by other nucleotide sequences in the sample. The chain couples TRBV20-1 to TRBJ2-7; a weak D match, TRBD1 (6 bases). Looked up from germline, CDR1 is DFQATT and CDR2 is SNEGSKA (reference sequence). The CDR3 runs 15 residues. Trimming removed 6 bases at V and 0 bases at J, with 18 bases between. The CDR3 DNA reads TGCAGTGCCCCCAATTACGGACAGCTCTCCTACGAGCAGTACGTC. Its protein is CSAPNYGQLSYEQYV.

This clone came up many times. V and J are TRBV27 and TRBJ1-1; D might be TRBD1 (6 bases). This CDR3 comprises 14 residues. Germline V gene lookup returns CDR1 MNHEY and CDR2 SMNVEV (reference sequence). V lost 5 bases and J 4 bases, leaving 14 bases between the germline ends. The CDR3 here is CASSQRGPGTEAFF. CDR3 bases: TGTGCCAGCAGTCAGCGGGGGCCGGGCACTGAAGCTTTCTTT.

This clone was recorded at least ten times. This rearrangement joins TRBV20-1 to TRBJ2-2; D perhaps matches TRBD1 (6 bases). Trimming stripped 5 bases from V and 2 bases from J, with 9 bases between. The V gene's germline CDR1 is DFQATT and CDR2 SNEGSKA (reference sequence). The CDR3 length is 13 residues. CDR3 amino acids: CSASDRNTGELFF. The CDR3 bases are TGCAGTGCTTCGGACAGAAACACCGGGGAGCTGTTTTTT.

For this clone: One junction end disagrees with the germline gene, perhaps due to a read error. The chain uses TRBV20-1 and TRBJ1-3; D is ambiguous. This CDR3 comprises 14 residues. Germline values: CDR1 DFQATT, CDR2 SNEGSKA (reference sequence). As DNA, the CDR3 is TGTAGTGCTAGCCCGGGCAACGCCGGAAACACCATATATTTT. Its translation: CSASPGNAGNTIYF.

This chain joins TRBV7-2 and TRBJ2-7; no reliable D call. In germline, CDR1 is SGHTA, CDR2 FQGNSA. V gave up 5 bases and J gave up 1 base, with 9 bases separating them. The CDR3 runs 13 residues. DNA for the CDR3: TGTGCCAGCAGCGACGAAAATTCCTACGAGCAGTACTTC. Residues: CASSDENSYEQYF.